Sequencing of this T cell receptor (beta chain) was carried out in a study of blood T cells in healthy people across ages. Study outcomes and limitations: It was found that TCR beta diversity correlated strongly with the percentage of naive T cells.

On this clonotype: The antigen remains undetermined.

A sample-barcoded 5' primer and a J-beta primer mix were used in a second PCR of roughly 6 to 12 cycles. Each TCR beta cDNA got a 12-nucleotide random molecular identifier. TCRdb passed the 5' RACE reads through MiXCR, listing each CDR3 protein once. The data show about 680,000 distinct CDR3 sequences, 49% seen once. The TCR originated in a woman aged 55-70 years in good health. Sequenced: blood.

The CDR3 DNA reads TGTGCCAGCAGCTTAGCAGTCGGCGGGAGGGACGAGCAGTACTTC. Translation: CASSLAVGGRDEQYF. J is TRBJ2-7 and V is TRBV7-2; 9 bases fit TRBD2. Trimming took 0 bases from V and 5 from J; bases not matched to a gene: 5. CDR3 length: 15 residues. The germline CDR1 and CDR2 sequences are SGHTA and FQGNSA.